These 23 T cell receptor beta chains originate from one sample sequenced in a study of OX40 agonist ivuxolimab in advanced cancers. Using immunoSEQ multiplex PCR, the repertoire was profiled, and TCRdb retains in-frame clones only, with some absent. Counted here are nearly 110,000 clones, around 90% occurring once; the ten biggest clones make up 1% to 1.5%. The sample here was CD4+ or CD8+ T cells sorted from blood, taken in a trial of the OX40 agonist ivuxolimab. The receptor source for this set is an adult with an advanced solid tumor such as melanoma, head and neck, liver or kidney cancer.

This sequence joins TRBV29-1 and TRBJ1-4; D is ambiguous. V was pared by 3 bases and J by 7 bases, with 9 bases between. Looked up from germline, CDR1 is SQVTM and CDR2 is ANQGSEA. CDR3 size: 12 residues. CDR3 nucleotides: TGCAGCGTTGAGGTTCGACCTGAAAAACTGTTTTTT. It codes for CSVEVRPEKLFF.

Turning to this clone: An end of the junction differs from the germline gene, which may be a read error. The rearrangement uses TRBV6-6 and TRBJ1-5; D call uncertain. The germline CDR1 and CDR2 sequences are MNHNY and SVGAGI (reference sequence). The CDR3 has 12 amino acids. The CDR3 DNA reads TGTGCCAGCAGTTACGAAGCGAGGTACCTGAATTTT. Translated: CASSYEARYLNF.

The genes are TRBV5-6 and TRBJ1-5; D not resolved. The V end was cut by 1 base, the J end by 3 bases, with 5 bases between. The CDR3 spans 13 residues. Germline values: CDR1 SGHDT, CDR2 YYEEEE. The CDR3 sequence is CASSLWHNQPQHF. As DNA, the CDR3 is TGTGCCAGCAGCTTGTGGCACAATCAGCCCCAGCATTTT.

The rearrangement links TRBV9 to TRBJ2-7, with 14 positions matching TRBD2. V gave up 3 bases and J gave up 3 bases; unmatched junction bases: 5. The CDR3 totals 16 residues. The germline V gene encodes CDR1 SGDLS and CDR2 YYNGEE. The CDR3 DNA is TGTGCCAGCAGCGATGGGGGGACTAGCGGGAGCTACGAGCAGTACTTC. It codes for CASSDGGTSGSYEQYF.

This clone was found once. V gene TRBV6-6 combines with J gene TRBJ2-7; either TRBD1 or TRBD2 may supply D (5 bases each). The V gene's germline CDR1 is MNHNY and CDR2 SVGAGI (reference sequence). With 0 bases removed from V and 0 bases from J, the gap between germline ends came to 12 bases. The CDR3 is made up of 16 amino acids. The CDR3 loop reads CASSYSGRRSSYEQYF. In DNA, the CDR3 is TGTGCCAGCAGTTACTCGGGGCGGAGGAGCTCCTACGAGCAGTACTTC.

Here the CDR3 reads CASSLGPGQTELAGGRNYEQYF. The CDR3 DNA reads as TGTGCCAGCAGCTTAGGGCCGGGACAGACAGAACTAGCGGGAGGCAGGAACTACGAGCAGTACTTC. The V and J genes are TRBV7-6 and TRBJ2-7; 12 bases fit TRBD2. Germline CDR1 and CDR2: SGHVS and FNYEAQ. CDR3 length equals 22 residues. V shed 1 base and J 3 bases; nucleotides not matched to a gene: 22.

The CDR3 spells CASSLLRERKDTQYF. DNA for the CDR3: TGTGCCAGCAGCTTACTCCGGGAGAGGAAAGATACGCAGTATTTT. The chain recombines TRBV11-1 with TRBJ2-3; weak D call: TRBD2 (6 bases). CDR3 length equals 15 residues. The V end was cut by 2 bases, the J end by 5 bases, with 14 bases between. Germline V gives CDR1 SGHAT, CDR2 FQDESV (reference sequence).

The chain combines TRBV7-9 with TRBJ1-5, with D unclear. This CDR3 region has 13 residues. Germline V gene lookup returns CDR1 SEHNR and CDR2 FQNEAQ (reference sequence). The germline V and J ends were trimmed by 1 base and 5 bases, with 6 bases remaining between them. CDR3: CASSLEQHQPQHF. CDR3 sequence (DNA): TGTGCCAGCAGCTTAGAACAGCATCAGCCCCAGCATTTT.

In this sample, this clone turned up once. The chain recombines TRBV28 with TRBJ2-5; 13 bases are a match to TRBD2. The CDR3 is made up of 15 amino acids. In germline, CDR1 is MDHEN, CDR2 SYDVKM. V was clipped by 8 bases and J by 5 bases; unmatched bases: 8. This CDR3 reads CASLLAGGPRETQYF. CDR3 DNA: TGTGCCAGCCTACTAGCGGGAGGGCCGAGGGAGACCCAGTACTTC.

V is TRBV6-1 and J is TRBJ1-5; no firm D call. The CDR3 consists of 17 residues. Germline CDR1 MNHNS, CDR2 SASEGT. Trimming left V 2 bases short and J 3 bases short, with 17 bases between. As DNA, the CDR3 is TGTGCCAGCAGTGAAACCCAGAAGGGTCCTATCAATCAGCCCCAGCATTTT. Its protein is CASSETQKGPINQPQHF.

V is TRBV18 and J is TRBJ2-7; weak D call: TRBD2 (6 bases). Germline CDR1 reads KGHSH; CDR2 reads LQKENI. Trimming pared 3 bases from V and 2 bases from J, leaving 17 bases between. The CDR3 covers 16 residues. The CDR3 is CASSPFDGGTTYEQYF. The DNA for the CDR3 is TGTGCCAGCTCACCCTTCGACGGGGGAACCACCTACGAGCAGTACTTC.

The chain is built from TRBV6-6 and TRBJ2-1, with D possibly being TRBD2 (5 bases). This CDR3 has 13 residues. Trimming shortened V by 6 bases and J by 1 base, and 7 bases separated the two germline ends. CDR1 is MNHNY, CDR2 SVGAGI, per germline (reference sequence). CDR3 sequence reads: CASSPGSYNEQFF. The CDR3 nucleotides read TGTGCCAGCAGCCCGGGGTCCTACAATGAGCAGTTCTTC.

The chain employs TRBV5-4 and TRBJ2-6; TRBD2 is a possible D gene (5 bases). Trimming cost V 7 bases and J 7 bases, with 33 bases left between them. Germline CDR1 SGHNT, CDR2 YYREEE (reference sequence). This CDR3 is 20 amino acids long. The CDR3 loop reads CASLPGLSERVPDGANVLTF. The CDR3 DNA is TGTGCCAGCCTCCCGGGGTTATCAGAGAGGGTGCCCGACGGCGCCAACGTCCTGACTTTC.

As for this clone: This specimen includes other DNA sequences encoding the same CDR3. The V gene is TRBV7-2, the J gene TRBJ1-5, with TRBD1 identical over 8 bases. The V gene's germline CDR1 is SGHTA and CDR2 FQGNSA. V dropped 2 bases and J dropped 6; count of bases not matched to a gene: 3. The CDR3 is 14 amino acids. The CDR3 here is CASSLSGGGQPQHF. The CDR3, as DNA: TGTGCCAGCAGCTTATCAGGGGGCGGTCAGCCCCAGCATTTT.

This chain links TRBV5-4 with TRBJ2-4; 12 bases line up with TRBD2. Germline V gene data show CDR1 as SGHNT and CDR2 as YYREEE (reference sequence). This CDR3 has 19 amino acids. The ends lost 4 bases at V and 0 bases at J; junction bases unmatched: 11. Written as DNA, the CDR3 is TGTGCCAGCAGCCCCGGACTAGCGGGAACTATTTTAGCCAAAAACATTCAGTACTTC. This codes for CASSPGLAGTILAKNIQYF.

The chain carries TRBV19 and TRBJ2-3; TRBD2 agrees at 14 bases. CDR3 length: 18 amino acids. V was pared by 0 bases and J by 5 bases, with 7 bases of the junction left unmatched. CDR1 LNHDA and CDR2 SQIVND come from the germline V gene (reference sequence). Here the CDR3 DNA reads TGTGCCAGTAGTATAGACACGGGACTAGCGGGAGCAATAGATACGCAGTATTTT. This sequence encodes CASSIDTGLAGAIDTQYF.

The chain is built from TRBV5-5 and TRBJ2-7; the match to TRBD1 covers 10 bases. The V gene end was trimmed by 0 bases and the J gene end by 3 bases; junction bases not matched to a gene: 9. Looked up from germline, CDR1 is SGHKS and CDR2 is YYEKEE (reference sequence). The CDR3 is 17 residues long. The CDR3 DNA is TGTGCCAGCAGCTTGGCCCGGGGGACAGGGGTCCACTACGAGCAGTACTTC. Translating it yields CASSLARGTGVHYEQYF.

V is TRBV7-6 and J is TRBJ2-5; the D gene is possibly TRBD2 (5 bases). CDR1 and CDR2 from the germline V gene are SGHVS and FNYEAQ. This CDR3 has 16 amino acids. V lost 6 bases to trimming and J lost 7 bases, with 24 bases between them. DNA for the CDR3: TGTGCCAGCAGTCTATGGGTATCCGGGGAGAGTTGGACCCAGTACTTC. Amino acids: CASSLWVSGESWTQYF.

By sample share, this clone is medium-sized. The V call is TRBV2, the J call TRBJ1-5; D is undetermined. The V end lost 7 bases, the J end lost 2 bases, and 12 bases lay between the germline ends. From germline, CDR1 is SNHLY and CDR2 FYNNEI. CDR3 length equals 14 residues. The CDR3 is CASNSVTGNQPQHF. The CDR3 region has the DNA TGTGCCAGCAATTCAGTAACGGGCAATCAGCCCCAGCATTTT.

The V and J genes are TRBV5-1 and TRBJ2-5; TRBD2 is a possible D gene (5 bases). The J call is in doubt because the DNA end fits TRBJ2-7 better. The CDR3 is 14 residues long. The germline CDR1 and CDR2 sequences are SGHRS and YFSETQ. CDR3 loop: CASSLAPREYEQYF. The CDR3 coding sequence is TGCGCCAGCAGCTTGGCCCCCCGGGAATACGAGCAGTACTTC.

This chain connects TRBV7-2 to TRBJ2-6, with no clear D. The CDR3 is 16 amino acids. Trimming stripped 4 bases from V and 0 bases from J, with 10 bases between. Germline CDR1 reads SGHTA; CDR2 reads FQGNSA. This chain's CDR3 is CASSSIGASGANVLTF. Written as DNA, the CDR3 is TGTGCCAGCAGCTCTATCGGAGCCTCTGGGGCCAACGTCCTGACTTTC.

This clone was recorded once. The gene calls are TRBV28 and TRBJ2-7; tentative D call: TRBD1 (5 bases). V was cut by 5 bases and J by 3 bases, with 17 bases left in between. The germline V gene encodes CDR1 MDHEN and CDR2 SYDVKM. The CDR3 runs 15 residues. DNA of the CDR3: TGTGCCAGCAGTCAAGAGAGTACAGGCCGCTACGAGCAGTACTTC. Its translation: CASSQESTGRYEQYF.

As DNA, the CDR3 is TGTGCCAGCAGCCCTGCCAGCGCCTACGAGCAGTACTTC. Its protein is CASSPASAYEQYF. V usage is TRBV7-3 and J usage is TRBJ2-7; no definite D call. With 5 bases removed from V and 2 bases from J, the gap between germline ends came to 10 bases. There are 13 residues in the CDR3. CDR1 and CDR2 (germline): SGHTA, FQGTGA.